This TCR beta chain was obtained from a study of blood T cell repertoires in COVID-19. Study summary: PBMCs, B-cell-depleted T cells, or T cells were the source of the cDNA or gDNA that made up the material.

Original analysis: Amplification from reference gene primers served as the basis for estimated nucleated cell counts. Data came from immunoSEQ multiplex PCR; TCRdb stores just in-frame clones and leaves some out. The V and J calls and clone size come from that table; D and trimming were worked out from the DNA. The sample shows 200,000 to 250,000 clones, 80% to 85% of them seen only once. The CDR3 extends over 15 amino acids. The germline gives CDR1 MNHNY, CDR2 SVGAGI (reference sequence). With V trimmed by 6 bases and J by 1 base, 1 base remained unmatched. The Seattle site enrolled patients during active infection and followed them longitudinally.

V is TRBV6-6 and J is TRBJ2-2; TRBD2 aligns across 11 bases. This TCR derives from a woman in her sixties or seventies with COVID-19, enrolled during active disease. The sample comprised peripheral blood. CDR3 DNA: TGTGCCAGCAGAGGGACTAGCGGGAACACCGGGGAGCTGTTTTTT. Residues: CASRGTSGNTGELFF.